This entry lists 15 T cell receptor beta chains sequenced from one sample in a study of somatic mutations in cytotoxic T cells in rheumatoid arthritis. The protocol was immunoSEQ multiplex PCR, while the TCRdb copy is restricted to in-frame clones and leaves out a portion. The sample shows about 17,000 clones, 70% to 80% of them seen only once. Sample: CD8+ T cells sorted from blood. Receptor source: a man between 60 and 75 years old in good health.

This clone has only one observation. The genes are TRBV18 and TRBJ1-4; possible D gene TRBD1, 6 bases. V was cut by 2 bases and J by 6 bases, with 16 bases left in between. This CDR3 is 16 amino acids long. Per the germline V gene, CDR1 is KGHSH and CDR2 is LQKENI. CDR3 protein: CASSPRDRSQYEKLFF. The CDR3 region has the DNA TGTGCCAGCTCACCAAGAGACAGGTCCCAATATGAAAAACTGTTTTTT.

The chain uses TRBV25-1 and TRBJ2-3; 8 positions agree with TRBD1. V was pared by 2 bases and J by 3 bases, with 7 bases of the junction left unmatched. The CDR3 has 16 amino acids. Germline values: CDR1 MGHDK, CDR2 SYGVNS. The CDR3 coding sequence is TGTGCCAGCAGTGAAACGGACAGGGATGGGACAGATACGCAGTATTTT. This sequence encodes CASSETDRDGTDTQYF.

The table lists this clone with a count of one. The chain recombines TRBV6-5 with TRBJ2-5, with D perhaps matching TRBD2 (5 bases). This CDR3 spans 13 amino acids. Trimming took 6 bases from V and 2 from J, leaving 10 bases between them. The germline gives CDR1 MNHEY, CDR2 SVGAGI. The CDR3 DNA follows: TGTGCCAGCAGAGGCGGGTTACAAGAGACCCAGTACTTC. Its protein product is CASRGGLQETQYF.

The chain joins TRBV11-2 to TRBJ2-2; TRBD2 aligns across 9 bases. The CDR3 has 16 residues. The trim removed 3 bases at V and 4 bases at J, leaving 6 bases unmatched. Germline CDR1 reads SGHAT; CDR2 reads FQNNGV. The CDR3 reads CASSFPAGGSTGELFF. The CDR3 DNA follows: TGTGCCAGCAGCTTTCCAGCGGGGGGTTCCACCGGGGAGCTGTTTTTT.

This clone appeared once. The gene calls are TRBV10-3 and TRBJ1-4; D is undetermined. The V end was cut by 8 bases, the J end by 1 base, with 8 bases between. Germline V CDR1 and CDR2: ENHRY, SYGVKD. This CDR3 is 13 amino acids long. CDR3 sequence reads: CAIGTGTNEKLFF. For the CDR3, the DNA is TGTGCCATCGGTACGGGAACTAATGAAAAACTGTTTTTT.

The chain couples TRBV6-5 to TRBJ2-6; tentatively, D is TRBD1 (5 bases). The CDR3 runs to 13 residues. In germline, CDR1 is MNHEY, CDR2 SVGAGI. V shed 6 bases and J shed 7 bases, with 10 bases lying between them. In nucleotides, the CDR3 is TGTGCCAGCAGGCGACAGACCGCCAACGTCCTGACTTTC. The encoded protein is CASRRQTANVLTF.

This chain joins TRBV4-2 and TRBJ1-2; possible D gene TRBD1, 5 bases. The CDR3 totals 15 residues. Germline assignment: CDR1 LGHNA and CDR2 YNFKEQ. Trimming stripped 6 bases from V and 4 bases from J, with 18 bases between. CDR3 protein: CASSPEGQGPYGYTF. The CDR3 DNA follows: TGTGCCAGCAGTCCTGAAGGGCAGGGTCCCTATGGCTACACCTTC.

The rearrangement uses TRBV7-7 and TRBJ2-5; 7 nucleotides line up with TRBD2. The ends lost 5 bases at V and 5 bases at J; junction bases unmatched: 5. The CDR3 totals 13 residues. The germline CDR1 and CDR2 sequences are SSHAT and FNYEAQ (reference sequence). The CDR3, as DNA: TGTGCCAGCAGCCCAGGACTAGGGGAGACCCAGTACTTC. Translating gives CASSPGLGETQYF.

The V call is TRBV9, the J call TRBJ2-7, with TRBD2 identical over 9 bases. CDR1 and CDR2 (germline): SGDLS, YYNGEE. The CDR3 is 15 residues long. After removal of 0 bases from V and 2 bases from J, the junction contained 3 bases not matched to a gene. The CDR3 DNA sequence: TGTGCCAGCAGCGTAGGGGGCGGGAGGGCCTACGAGCAGTACTTC. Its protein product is CASSVGGGRAYEQYF.

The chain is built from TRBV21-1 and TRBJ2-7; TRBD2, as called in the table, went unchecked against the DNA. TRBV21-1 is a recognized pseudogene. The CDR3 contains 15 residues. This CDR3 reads CASSTGLRGSYEQYF. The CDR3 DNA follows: TGTGCCAGCAGCACTGGACTCCGAGGATCCTACGAGCAGTACTTC.

CDR3 in amino acids: CASSWYLSSYEQYF. The DNA for the CDR3 is TGTGCCAGCAGCTGGTACTTAAGCTCCTACGAGCAGTACTTC. This sequence joins TRBV7-2 and TRBJ2-5, with D hard to call. The DNA end lines up better with TRBJ2-7; the J call may be wrong. Per germline, CDR1 SGHTA and CDR2 FQGNSA. This CDR3 spans 14 amino acids.

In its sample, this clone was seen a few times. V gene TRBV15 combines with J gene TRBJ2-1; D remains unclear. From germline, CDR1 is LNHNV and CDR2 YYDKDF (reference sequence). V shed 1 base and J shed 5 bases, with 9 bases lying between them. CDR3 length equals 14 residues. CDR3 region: CATSRGTINNEQFF. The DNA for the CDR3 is TGTGCCACCAGCAGAGGAACTATAAACAATGAGCAGTTCTTC.

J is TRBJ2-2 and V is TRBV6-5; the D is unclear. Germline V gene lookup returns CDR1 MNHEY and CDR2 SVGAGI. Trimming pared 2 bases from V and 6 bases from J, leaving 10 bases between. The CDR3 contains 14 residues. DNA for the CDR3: TGTGCCAGCAGTTACGGGCCAGGCTCCGGGGAGCTGTTTTTT. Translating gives CASSYGPGSGELFF.

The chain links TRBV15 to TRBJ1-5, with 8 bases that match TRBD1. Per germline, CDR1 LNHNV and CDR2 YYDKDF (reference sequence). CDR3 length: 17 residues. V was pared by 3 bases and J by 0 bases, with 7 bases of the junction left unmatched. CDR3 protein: CATSRKTGEYSNQPQHF. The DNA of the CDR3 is TGTGCCACCAGCAGGAAGACAGGGGAATATAGCAATCAGCCCCAGCATTTT. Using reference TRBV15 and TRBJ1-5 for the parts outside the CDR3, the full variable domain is DAMVIQNPRYQVTQFGKPVTLSCSQTLNHNVMYWYQQKSSQAPKLLFHYYDKDFNNEADTPDNFQSRRPNTSFCFLDIRSPGLGDTAMYLCATSRKTGEYSNQPQHFGDGTRLSIL.

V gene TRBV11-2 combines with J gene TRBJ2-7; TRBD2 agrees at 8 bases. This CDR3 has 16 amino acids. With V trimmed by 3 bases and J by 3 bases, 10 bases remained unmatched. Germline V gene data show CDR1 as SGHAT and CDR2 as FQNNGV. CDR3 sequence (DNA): TGTGCCAGCAGCTTGCAAAGCGGGAGTTACTTCTACGAGCAGTACTTC. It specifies CASSLQSGSYFYEQYF. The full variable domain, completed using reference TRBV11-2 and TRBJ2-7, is EAGVAQSPRYKIIEKRQSVAFWCNPISGHATLYWYQQILGQGPKLLIQFQNNGVVDDSQLPKDRFSAERLKGVDSTLKIQPAKLEDSAVYLCASSLQSGSYFYEQYFGPGTRLTVT.